Listed below are T cell receptor beta chains from one sample, sequenced in a study of OX40 agonist ivuxolimab in advanced cancers. Produced via immunoSEQ multiplex PCR; TCRdb's table is partial and in-frame only. The table includes roughly 90,000 clones, about 90% detected once. The source was CD4+ or CD8+ T cells sorted from blood, collected in a trial of the OX40 agonist ivuxolimab. The receptors derive from an adult with an advanced solid tumor such as melanoma, head and neck, liver or kidney cancer. Each CDR3 is given with its conserved first and last residue. The order of the fields is clone size, D gene, J gene, V gene, CDR3 DNA, CDR3 protein. D genes are given only for firm matches. The size of a clone is reported for some rows only, either as once, few or many, or as a class for expanded clones.

>-|-|TRBJ2-5|TRBV5-8
TGTGCCAGCAGCATCCGACAGGGACTTACGACCCAGTACTTC
CASSIRQGLTTQYF
>-|TRBD1|TRBJ2-7|TRBV9
TGTGCCAGCAGCTATTCAGACAGGGTCCACGAGCAGTACTTC
CASSYSDRVHEQYF
>-|-|TRBJ1-1|TRBV5-1
TGCGCCAGCAGCTTGTTGCCAGGGACAAACACTGAAGCTTTCTTT
CASSLLPGTNTEAFF
>-|TRBD2|TRBJ2-3|TRBV7-6
TGTGCCAGCAGGACTAGCGGAAGCACAGATACGCAGTATTTT
CASRTSGSTDTQYF
>once|-|TRBJ1-1|TRBV19
TGTGCCAGTAGTCTAACAGGGCGTTTAAACACTGAAGCTTTCTTT
CASSLTGRLNTEAFF
>once|TRBD1|TRBJ2-7|TRBV18
TGTGCCAGCTCACCACCCAACAGGGGTTACGAGCAGTACTTC
CASSPPNRGYEQYF
>-|-|TRBJ1-6|TRBV5-1
TGCGCCAGCAGCTTGGGGGGGCATAATTCACCCCTCCACTTT
CASSLGGHNSPLHF
>-|-|TRBJ2-2|TRBV11-3
TGTGCCAGCAGCTTAATGGGGGACACCGGGGAGCTGTTTTTT
CASSLMGDTGELFF
>-|-|TRBJ2-1|TRBV19
TGTGCCAGTAGTCGGGACAACTACAATGAGCAGTTCTTC
CASSRDNYNEQFF
>-|-|TRBJ2-3|TRBV19
TGTGCCAGTAGTATTGGTGCTGCTAGCACAGATACGCAGTATTTT
CASSIGAASTDTQYF
>-|-|TRBJ1-2|TRBV27
TGTGCCAGCAGTTTCAGGCGTTCTGTCGATGGCTACACCTTC
CASSFRRSVDGYTF
>-|TRBD2|TRBJ2-2|TRBV2
TGTGCCAGCAGTGAACGTCTAGCGGGGACGGGCGGGGAGCTGTTTTTT
CASSERLAGTGGELFF
>-|TRBD1|TRBJ1-4|TRBV7-9
TGTGCCAGCAGCACCACAGGGGGAAGTGGTGAAAAACTGTTTTTT
CASSTTGGSGEKLFF
>-|TRBD1|TRBJ1-5|TRBV30
TGTGCCTGGAGCGTCGGACAGGGGAATCAGCCCCAGCATTTT
CAWSVGQGNQPQHF
>-|-|TRBJ2-3|TRBV4-1
TGCGCCAGCAGCCAAGATGCGGAGCGGCGACCGTATTTT
CASSQDAERRPYF
>-|TRBD1|TRBJ1-3|TRBV4-2
TGTGCCAGCAGCCAAGACGCAGGGGGTAGTGGAAACACCATATATTTT
CASSQDAGGSGNTIYF
>-|-|TRBJ1-2|TRBV6-1
TGTGCCAGCAGTGAAGAGGGCCCGATCGGCTACACCTTC
CASSEEGPIGYTF
>-|-|TRBJ2-1|TRBV13
TGTGCCAGCAGCTTAGGGTCCCAAAAGCCGTTCTTC
CASSLGSQKPFF
>-|TRBD1|TRBJ2-7|TRBV28
TGTGCCAGCAGTTTAGGACAGGGAAACGAGCAGTACTTC
CASSLGQGNEQYF
>-|TRBD1|TRBJ1-3|TRBV27
TGTGCCAGCAGTTTATCCGGGACAGGGACTGGAAACACCATATATTTT
CASSLSGTGTGNTIYF
>-|-|TRBJ2-3|TRBV7-6
TGTGCCAGCAGCTCCCACCAACTGTCAGATACGCAGTATTTT
CASSSHQLSDTQYF
>-|-|TRBJ2-7|TRBV6-6
TGTGCCAGCAGTTCCATCCGGAACCCCTCCTACGAGCAGTACTTC
CASSSIRNPSYEQYF
>-|TRBD1|TRBJ1-1|TRBV11-2
TGTGCCAGCAGCTTACCAGGGGGAACTGAAGCTTTCTTT
CASSLPGGTEAFF
>once|-|TRBJ1-2|TRBV7-2
TGTGCCAGCAGCTTAACTGACTTTAACTATGGCTACACCTTC
CASSLTDFNYGYTF
>-|-|TRBJ2-7|TRBV25-1
TGTGCCAGCAGTGACCCGCGGGTCTCAAGGTACGAGCAGTACTTC
CASSDPRVSRYEQYF
>-|-|TRBJ1-4|TRBV6-6
TGTGCCAGCAGTTACTCGAATCTTAATGAAAAACTGTTTTTT
CASSYSNLNEKLFF
>-|-|TRBJ1-6|TRBV5-4
TGTGCCAGCAGCTTGGCCGGGGGCTCAAATTCACCCCTCCACTTT
CASSLAGGSNSPLHF
>-|TRBD1|TRBJ2-3|TRBV19
TGTGCCAGTAGTCGAGGGACAGGAGCAACAGATACGCAGTATTTT
CASSRGTGATDTQYF
>once|-|TRBJ2-4|TRBV5-6
TGTGCCAGCAGCTTGGTCCGAGAAAACATTCAGTACTTC
CASSLVRENIQYF
>-|-|TRBJ2-1|TRBV7-8
TGTGCCAGCAGCCTTGGACCTCTGAATGAGCAGTTCTTC
CASSLGPLNEQFF
>-|-|TRBJ2-6|TRBV25-1
TGTGCCAGCAGTCCTCTGTCGGGGGCCAACGTCCTGACTTTC
CASSPLSGANVLTF
>-|TRBD2|TRBJ2-1|TRBV6-1
TGTGCCAGCAGCCAGACTAGCGGGGGCAATGAGCAGTTCTTC
CASSQTSGGNEQFF
>-|TRBD1|TRBJ1-6|TRBV7-9
TGTGCCAGCAGCTTAGGACAGGGAGGTAATTCACCCCTCCACTTT
CASSLGQGGNSPLHF
>-|-|TRBJ2-7|TRBV19
TGTGCCAGTAGTATGCGCATCCTAAGACAGGCGTACGAGCAGTACTTC
CASSMRILRQAYEQYF
>-|-|TRBJ2-7|TRBV7-2
TGTGCCAGCAGCCTACCTCCCCGGCGGTACGAGCAGTACTTC
CASSLPPRRYEQYF
>-|-|TRBJ1-2|TRBV5-1
TGCGCCAGCAGCTCCCCCACTACGACAGATAACTATGGCTACACCTTC
CASSSPTTTDNYGYTF
>-|-|TRBJ2-2|TRBV28
TGTGCCACCATTGCTAGTAGTCTGACCGGGGAGCTGTTTTTT
CATIASSLTGELFF
>once|-|TRBJ2-1|TRBV5-1
TGCGCCAGCACCCGGGTTGGACAACTCTACAATGAGCAGTTCTTC
CASTRVGQLYNEQFF
>-|TRBD1|TRBJ2-7|TRBV6-5
TGTGCCAGCAGTTCTCCGGGACAGGGTACCTACGAGCAGTACTTC
CASSSPGQGTYEQYF
>once|TRBD1|TRBJ2-7|TRBV28
TGTGCCAGCAGTTCTGCGGCAGGGGGATCCTACGAGCAGTACTTC
CASSSAAGGSYEQYF
>-|-|TRBJ1-5|TRBV5-1
TGCGCCAGCAGCAAGGGGACCCCTGGGGATCAGCCCCAGCATTTT
CASSKGTPGDQPQHF
>-|-|TRBJ2-2|TRBV7-9
TGTGCCAGCAGCTTAAGACACCCGAACACCGGGGAGCTGTTTTTT
CASSLRHPNTGELFF
>-|-|TRBJ1-2|TRBV5-1
TGCGCCTCTTCGGGCGCCCTTTCCGTCGGCTACACCTTC
CASSGALSVGYTF
>few|TRBD1|TRBJ2-2|TRBV27
TGTGCCAGCAGTCTTCTGGACAGGGGGCGCGCCGGGGAGCTGTTTTTT
CASSLLDRGRAGELFF
>-|-|TRBJ2-5|TRBV27
TGTGCCACCTCACCCCGGAGAGGGCGAGAGACCCAGTACTTC
CATSPRRGRETQYF
>-|-|TRBJ2-7|TRBV6-4
TGTGCCAGCAGTGACGGCTACGAGCAGTACTTC
CASSDGYEQYF
>once|TRBD1|TRBJ1-3|TRBV9
TGTGCCAGCAGCATACAGGGGGCGGCTGGAAACACCATATATTTT
CASSIQGAAGNTIYF
>-|-|TRBJ1-1|TRBV5-6
TGTGCCAGCAGCTTGGTAGGGGAAGCCACAATGACTGAAGCTTTCTTT
CASSLVGEATMTEAFF
>-|-|TRBJ1-5|TRBV5-6
TGTGCCAGCAGCTTGGCAGAGAATAGCAATCAGCCCCAGCATTTT
CASSLAENSNQPQHF
>-|-|TRBJ2-1|TRBV19
TGTGCCAGTAGTATTGCTCGGGATTCCGAGCAGTTCTTC
CASSIARDSEQFF
>once|TRBD1|TRBJ1-1|TRBV30
TGTGCCTGGACCAGGGACAGCCTTGAAGCTTTCTTT
CAWTRDSLEAFF
>-|-|TRBJ1-2|TRBV6-6
TGTGCCAGCACCGAGGGGGGGTCCCTCTATGGCTACACCTTC
CASTEGGSLYGYTF